These 32 T cell receptor beta chains share one sample of origin, sequenced in a study of CD8+CD57+ T cells in acquired aplastic anemia. CDR3 and TCR beta VDJ profiling relied on a genomic DNA template. TCRdb redid the calling of the reads with MiXCR, one entry per CDR3 protein. The table lists about 180,000 distinct CDR3 sequences, around half of them singletons. CD8+CD57+ cell expansion had been shown by flow cytometry in patients chosen for sequencing. The specimen was sorted CD4+, CD8+, or CD8+CD57+ T cells (not recorded which) from PBMCs. The source is a human donor with aplastic anemia.

This rearrangement joins TRBV18 to TRBJ1-2; 8 bases map to TRBD1. The CDR3 length is 15 residues. In germline, CDR1 is KGHSH, CDR2 LQKENI. V gave up 6 bases and J gave up 2 bases; unmatched junction bases: 8. DNA for the CDR3: TGTGCCAGCTCCCACGGGACAGGCGCCAACTATGGCTACACCTTC. It translates to CASSHGTGANYGYTF.

The chain has TRBV7-8 and TRBJ2-1; TRBD2 matches 13 bases. The CDR3 sequence is 17 residues long. After removal of 5 bases from V and 8 bases from J, the junction contained 12 bases not matched to a gene. From germline, CDR1 is SGHVS and CDR2 FQNEAQ. The CDR3 nucleotides read TGTGCCAGCAGCAACCCGCCACTAGCGGGAGGGCCCGATGAGCAGTTCTTC. Its protein is CASSNPPLAGGPDEQFF.

About this clonotype: A much larger clone differs from this one at a single base, so this may be a read error. This rearrangement joins TRBV6-1 to TRBJ2-5; TRBD1 or TRBD2 may be the D gene (5 bases each). Germline V CDR1 and CDR2: MNHNS, SASEGT. Trimming pared 7 bases from V and 1 base from J, leaving 16 bases between. This CDR3 comprises 15 residues. DNA for the CDR3: TGTGCCAGCACTCAGGCTAGTGGGGGCCAAGAGACCCAGTACTTC. It codes for CASTQASGGQETQYF.

As concerns this clonotype: This may stem from a read error, because a much larger clone lies one nucleotide away. The V call is TRBV12-3 or TRBV12-4, the J call TRBJ2-3; TRBD2 matches 13 bases. Trimming cost V 5 bases and J 2 bases; bases outside gene matches: 4. The CDR3 length is 16 residues. Here the CDR3 DNA reads TGTGCCAGCAGTCCTGGACTAGCGGGGGCCACAGATACGCAGTATTTT. Translation: CASSPGLAGATDTQYF.

This clonotype was counted only a few times. A much larger clone lies a single base off, so this may be a read error. The chain combines TRBV10-3 with TRBJ1-1; no clear D. Trimming cost V 5 bases and J 7 bases, with 14 bases left between them. Germline assignment: CDR1 ENHRY and CDR2 SYGVKD. The CDR3 sequence is 13 residues long. CDR3: CAISLLGSGEAFF. CDR3 bases: TGTGCCATCAGTCTTTTGGGAAGTGGTGAAGCTTTCTTT.

The chain is built from TRBV19 and TRBJ2-1, with TRBD1 as a possible D gene (6 bases). CDR1 is LNHDA and CDR2 is SQIVND in the germline V gene (reference sequence). The CDR3 totals 13 residues. The germline V and J ends were trimmed by 5 bases and 9 bases, with 14 bases remaining between them. The CDR3 loop is CASSVLRGSEQFF. As DNA, the CDR3 is TGTGCCAGTAGTGTGCTCAGGGGAAGTGAGCAGTTCTTC.

This clonotype was seen at least ten times. The genes are TRBV20-1 and TRBJ1-2, with D unresolved. Germline-derived CDR1 and CDR2 are DFQATT and SNEGSKA (reference sequence). The V end lost 0 bases, the J end lost 2 bases, and 13 bases lay between the germline ends. The CDR3 spans 15 residues. The CDR3 spells CSARDRGQSNYGYTF. The CDR3 DNA reads TGCAGTGCTAGAGATAGAGGCCAGAGCAACTATGGCTACACCTTC.

The gene calls are TRBV19 and TRBJ2-7, with D hard to call. V shed 1 base and J shed 4 bases, with 8 bases lying between them. The CDR3 runs to 13 residues. The germline V gene encodes CDR1 LNHDA and CDR2 SQIVND (reference sequence). The CDR3 spells CASSIVHPYEQYF. CDR3 DNA sequence: TGTGCCAGTAGTATAGTCCACCCATACGAGCAGTACTTC.

This clonotype was seen repeatedly, ten times or more. The chain recombines TRBV10-1 with TRBJ1-2; possible D gene TRBD1, 6 bases. Per the germline V gene, CDR1 is WNHNN and CDR2 is SYGVQD (reference sequence). This CDR3 spans 13 amino acids. Trimming shortened V by 6 bases and J by 2 bases, and 10 bases separated the two germline ends. This CDR3 is CASSRDTNYGYTF. For the CDR3, the DNA is TGCGCCAGCAGCAGGGACACCAACTATGGCTACACCTTC.

This clonotype was seen repeatedly, ten times or more. The V gene is TRBV6-1, the J gene TRBJ1-3; D ambiguous. The V end lost 7 bases, the J end lost 0 bases, and 13 bases lay between the germline ends. Germline CDR1 and CDR2: MNHNS and SASEGT. CDR3 size: 15 residues. The CDR3, as DNA: TGTGCCAGCACCAAAACGGGTACCTCTGGAAACACCATATATTTT. Its translation is CASTKTGTSGNTIYF.

This clonotype was counted ten times or more. The CDR3 nucleotides are TGCAGTGCTAGCTTGGTCGTTGGGGCGGGGGAGACCCAGTACTTC. This translates into CSASLVVGAGETQYF. The chain has TRBV20-1 and TRBJ2-5; tentatively, D is TRBD2 (6 bases). Deletions cut 3 bases from V and 5 bases from J, with 19 bases between. The CDR3 length is 15 residues. Germline values: CDR1 DFQATT, CDR2 SNEGSKA (reference sequence).

This clonotype has a count of ten or more. The chain recombines TRBV2 with TRBJ2-3; 7 bases are shared with TRBD1. The length of the CDR3 is 14 residues. V shed 6 bases and J 0 bases; nucleotides not matched to a gene: 3. Germline assignment: CDR1 SNHLY and CDR2 FYNNEI. CDR3 protein: CASRSGQSTDTQYF. CDR3 in DNA: TGTGCCAGCAGATCGGGACAGAGCACAGATACGCAGTATTTT.

V is TRBV10-1 and J is TRBJ1-1, with TRBD1 as a possible D gene (5 bases). Trimming stripped 3 bases from V and 11 bases from J, with 16 bases between. This CDR3 has 13 residues. Germline CDR1 WNHNN, CDR2 SYGVQD (reference sequence). The CDR3 spells CASSELFGTVAFF. CDR3 DNA sequence: TGCGCCAGCAGTGAACTTTTTGGGACGGTGGCTTTCTTT.

This clonotype was observed at least ten times. The CDR3 nucleotides are TGTGCCAGCAGTTTCGCGGGGTACAATGAGCAGTTCTTC. Residues: CASSFAGYNEQFF. This sequence joins TRBV12-3 or TRBV12-4 and TRBJ2-1; a weak D match, TRBD2 (6 bases). The CDR3 loop spans 13 amino acids. Trimming left V 3 bases short and J 4 bases short, with 7 bases between.

The chain joins TRBV5-1 to TRBJ2-7; no reliable D call. V was clipped by 0 bases and J by 0 bases, with 7 bases between them. This CDR3 has 14 residues. Per germline, CDR1 SGHRS and CDR2 YFSETQ. The CDR3 DNA is TGCGCCAGCAGCTTGGTGGGAAGCTCCTACGAGCAGTACTTC. The encoded protein is CASSLVGSSYEQYF.

J is TRBJ2-1 and V is TRBV6-2 or TRBV6-3; 8 bases match TRBD1. The junction had 13 bases not matched to a gene; V was cut back by 6 bases and J by 6 bases. Germline lookup yields CDR1 MNHEY and CDR2 SVGEGT. The CDR3 consists of 16 residues. The CDR3 protein is CASSSGGTGLINEQFF. In DNA, the CDR3 is TGTGCCAGCAGCTCGGGTGGGACAGGCCTAATCAATGAGCAGTTCTTC.

This clonotype was seen ten or more times. The chain couples TRBV10-3 to TRBJ2-6, with TRBD2 matching 9 bases. The CDR3 totals 18 residues. Per germline, CDR1 ENHRY and CDR2 SYGVKD. The V segment lost 6 bases and the J segment 0 bases; nucleotides outside the gene matches: 9. CDR3 sequence (DNA): TGTGCCATCAGCGGTGCGGGGGGGGGAAGCTCTGGGGCCAACGTCCTGACTTTC. Its protein is CAISGAGGGSSGANVLTF.

This clonotype has a single count. This chain connects TRBV20-1 to TRBJ1-5; no definite D call. CDR3 length equals 14 residues. With 1 base removed from V and 6 bases from J, the gap between germline ends came to 13 bases. Per the germline V gene, CDR1 is DFQATT and CDR2 is SNEGSKA (reference sequence). CDR3 residues: CSARVSMGGQPQHF. The CDR3 nucleotides read TGCAGTGCTAGAGTCTCAATGGGAGGTCAGCCCCAGCATTTT.

This clonotype was counted many times. This chain links TRBV7-2 with TRBJ1-1; 7 nucleotides match TRBD1. CDR1 and CDR2 from the germline V gene are SGHTA and FQGNSA. The length of the CDR3 is 15 residues. Trimming took 3 bases from V and 4 from J; bases not matched to a gene: 8. The CDR3 DNA follows: TGTGCCAGCAGCTTCCAGACAGGGCGGGCCACTGAAGCTTTCTTT. This codes for CASSFQTGRATEAFF.

Comments on this clonotype: Given a much more abundant clone one base away, this may be a read error. The rearrangement uses TRBV5-1 and TRBJ2-5; D is possibly TRBD2 (5 bases). The CDR3 sequence is 15 residues long. The germline V gene encodes CDR1 SGHRS and CDR2 YFSETQ. The CDR3 region is CASSPVRANQETRYF. CDR3 nucleotide sequence: TGCGCCAGCAGCCCTGTGAGGGCTAACCAAGAGACCCGGTACTTC.

About this clonotype: A much larger clone differs by one base, so this may be a read error. This sequence joins TRBV5-4 and TRBJ2-3, with D possibly matching TRBD1 (8 bases). Germline-derived CDR1 and CDR2 are SGHNT and YYREEE (reference sequence). This CDR3 comprises 14 residues. Written as DNA, the CDR3 is TGTACCAGCAGCGGGACAGGAGTTTCAGATACGCAGTATTTT. Protein: CTSSGTGVSDTQYF.

The chain is built from TRBV29-1 and TRBJ2-1; D may be TRBD1 (8 bases). CDR1 SQVTM and CDR2 ANQGSEA come from the germline V gene. V gave up 8 bases and J gave up 10 bases, with 21 bases separating them. This CDR3 has 13 amino acids. CDR3: CSLNEGGTGEQFF. In DNA, the CDR3 is TGCAGCCTCAATGAGGGAGGGACAGGAGAGCAGTTCTTC.

This chain uses TRBV24-1 with TRBJ2-3; 8 bases fit TRBD2. The CDR3 spans 15 residues. The trim removed 4 bases at V and 6 bases at J, leaving 8 bases unmatched. Looked up from germline, CDR1 is KGHDR and CDR2 is SFDVKD. CDR3 loop: CATSDLSGVTDTQYF. CDR3 in DNA: TGTGCCACCAGTGACCTTAGCGGGGTAACGGATACGCAGTATTTT.

The chain joins TRBV2 to TRBJ1-2; a possible D gene is TRBD1 (5 bases). The V gene lost 3 bases and the J gene lost 4 bases, with 6 bases spanning the gap. CDR3 length: 12 residues. The germline gives CDR1 SNHLY, CDR2 FYNNEI. In nucleotides, the CDR3 is TGTGCCAGCAGTGAGGGGACCTATGGCTACACCTTC. It yields the protein CASSEGTYGYTF.

The chain recombines TRBV25-1 with TRBJ1-1, with a possible D match to TRBD1 (5 bases). This CDR3 region has 14 residues. Germline V gene data show CDR1 as MGHDK and CDR2 as SYGVNS. The CDR3 nucleotides are TGTGCTAGGGTCGGCGGGGGGTGGAACACTGAAGCTTTCTTT. It yields the protein CARVGGGWNTEAFF.

This clonotype was observed many times. The rearrangement uses TRBV20-1 and TRBJ1-6; D is undetermined. Germline-derived CDR1 and CDR2 are DFQATT and SNEGSKA (reference sequence). The CDR3 is 13 amino acids. V lost 3 bases to trimming and J lost 2 bases, with 5 bases between them. This CDR3 is CSARETYNSPLHF. CDR3 bases: TGCAGTGCTAGGGAGACCTATAATTCACCCCTCCACTTT.

The V call is TRBV25-1, the J call TRBJ1-3; D gene ambiguous. Germline V CDR1 and CDR2: MGHDK, SYGVNS. V lost 4 bases, J lost 14 bases, and 24 bases lay in between. The CDR3 has 15 residues. This CDR3 is CASSASFLSGNTVYF. The CDR3 DNA sequence: TGTGCCAGCAGTGCGTCATTTCTGTCTGGAAACACTGTATATTTT.

The chain is built from TRBV12-5 and TRBJ2-1; D is ambiguous. V was cut by 5 bases and J by 3 bases, with 8 bases left in between. In germline, CDR1 is LGHNT, CDR2 FRNRAP. The CDR3 is 13 amino acids. This chain's CDR3 is CASGPRFYNEQFF. In DNA, the CDR3 is TGTGCTAGTGGTCCGCGATTCTACAATGAGCAGTTCTTC.

The V gene is TRBV25-1, the J gene TRBJ1-2; 10 positions agree with TRBD1. V was pared by 6 bases and J by 8 bases, with 12 bases of the junction left unmatched. Germline lookup yields CDR1 MGHDK and CDR2 SYGVNS. The CDR3 has 15 residues. The CDR3, as DNA: TGTGCCAGCAGCCAAGTGGGGGACAGGGGAGAGGGCTACACCTTC. Translating gives CASSQVGDRGEGYTF.

The CDR3 loop is CASSQEGGRGVYGYTF. The CDR3 bases are TGTGCCAGCAGCCAAGAAGGAGGGCGGGGGGTCTATGGCTACACCTTC. The chain joins TRBV4-2 to TRBJ1-2, with D maybe TRBD1 (5 bases). CDR1 is LGHNA, CDR2 YNFKEQ, per germline. The CDR3 is 16 amino acids. Trimming took off 0 bases at V and 4 bases at J, with 15 bases between the two ends.

The CDR3 loop is CASSMGGQLEKLFF. DNA of the CDR3: TGTGCCAGTAGTATGGGAGGACAACTTGAAAAACTGTTTTTT. This rearrangement joins TRBV19 to TRBJ1-4; D may be TRBD1 (5 bases). Germline CDR1 LNHDA, CDR2 SQIVND (reference sequence). Between the trimmed V and J ends, which lost 3 bases and 7 bases, there was a span of 12 bases. This CDR3 has 14 amino acids.

As regards this clonotype: Just one base apart from a much larger clone, this may be a read error. The rearrangement uses TRBV6-1 and TRBJ2-7; either TRBD1 or TRBD2 may fit D (6 bases each). Germline CDR1 and CDR2: MNHNS and SASEGT. Trimming left V 2 bases short and J 9 bases short, with 17 bases between. There are 14 residues in the CDR3. In DNA, the CDR3 is TGTGCCAGCAGTGAACTTAAAGGGGGACTTGCGCAGTACTTC. It is translated as CASSELKGGLAQYF.